The 3 T cell receptor beta chains given below trace back to one sample, sequenced in a study of T cells after posttransplantation cyclophosphamide. A marrow graft followed busulfan-fludarabine conditioning, with cyclophosphamide on days +3 and +4. Method: immunoSEQ multiplex PCR; TCRdb's copy keeps in-frame clones and lacks some. Of about 10,000 clones listed, roughly 80% are singletons. The material was PBMCs, obtained just over 1,900 days after a stem cell transplant with posttransplant cyclophosphamide. Receptors originate from a female patient in her 40s who received an allogeneic stem cell transplant from a related donor, was CMV-positive, and had no GVHD. Some T cells may be transferred from the graft donor.

The rearrangement uses TRBV11-2 and TRBJ1-4, with a tentative D call TRBD1 (5 bases). Trimming left V 1 base short and J 7 bases short, with 16 bases between. The germline CDR1 and CDR2 sequences are SGHAT and FQNNGV. CDR3 length: 16 residues. The CDR3 DNA reads as TGTGCCAGCAGCTTAGGTTCGGCAGGGAAGGGTGAAAAACTGTTTTTT. Its protein is CASSLGSAGKGEKLFF.

By share, this clone ranks as medium-sized. The chain carries TRBV20-1 and TRBJ1-2, with unresolved D. The length of the CDR3 is 11 residues. Trimming cost V 6 bases and J 2 bases, with 7 bases left between them. Germline V lookup: CDR1 DFQATT, CDR2 SNEGSKA (reference sequence). The CDR3 coding sequence is TGCAGTGCCACATCCAACTATGGCTACACCTTC. Its translation: CSATSNYGYTF.

This clone appeared once. The rearrangement joins TRBV5-1 to TRBJ1-4, with D possibly matching TRBD1 (5 bases). Germline V gene lookup returns CDR1 SGHRS and CDR2 YFSETQ. CDR3 length: 14 residues. The V end was cut by 6 bases, the J end by 4 bases, with 13 bases between. CDR3 sequence (DNA): TGCGCCAGCACGGTAGACAGCTATAATGAAAAACTGTTTTTT. Amino acids: CASTVDSYNEKLFF.